The clone carrying this TCR beta chain was found many times. The antigen remains undetermined. This entry comes from a study of T cells in Graves' hyperthyroidism and ophthalmopathy. General study points: Model output signaled ophthalmopathy a median around 6.9 months ahead of onset.

Amplification targeted TCR beta CDR3 regions from RNA transcripts. In the first-round RT-PCR of the TCR CDR3, the HTBI primer set was used. Each CDR3 protein gets one entry after TCRdb re-called the multiplex PCR reads with MiXCR. Among 800,000 or so distinct CDR3 sequences listed, roughly 40% were seen once. Trimming pared 5 bases from V and 5 bases from J, leaving 10 bases between. CDR3 length: 13 residues. Germline assignment: CDR1 SGHTA and CDR2 FQGNSA. Among the patients, aged 18 to 65, hyperthyroidism was newly diagnosed and had lasted under 2 months. Reasons for excluding patients were uncontrolled infection, other autoimmune disease, pregnancy or lactation.

The chain recombines TRBV7-2 with TRBJ1-5; D is uncertain. The receptor comes from a man younger than 35 with Graves' hyperthyroidism. The sequencing sample was made of blood. CDR3: CASSLGIYQPQHF. CDR3 bases: TGTGCCAGCAGCCTTGGAATCTATCAGCCCCAGCATTTT.